This T cell receptor beta chain was captured by sequencing in a study of cytomegalovirus exposure and HLA in healthy donors. The ends were cut back, 1 base at V and 1 base at J, with 23 bases in the middle. CDR1 and CDR2 from the germline V gene are MNHNS and SASEGT. The CDR3 runs to 20 residues. Healthy donors of bone marrow made up the group. The PCR contained 60 Vbeta and 13 Jbeta primers. The method was immunoSEQ multiplex PCR; TCRdb's version includes in-frame clones alone and lacks a portion of them. The top ten clones hold 13% of a sample with approximately 150,000 clones, roughly 78% of them seen once.

This receptor was obtained from a woman between 50 and 59 years old in good health and CMV-seropositive. Sequencing was carried out using PBMCs. V and J are TRBV6-1 and TRBJ1-5; unclear D gene. CDR3 DNA: TGTGCCAGCAGTGAAGGGTTTCGGTTTGGAGGCCTTGGCAGCAATCAGCCCCAGCATTTT. It is translated as CASSEGFRFGGLGSNQPQHF.